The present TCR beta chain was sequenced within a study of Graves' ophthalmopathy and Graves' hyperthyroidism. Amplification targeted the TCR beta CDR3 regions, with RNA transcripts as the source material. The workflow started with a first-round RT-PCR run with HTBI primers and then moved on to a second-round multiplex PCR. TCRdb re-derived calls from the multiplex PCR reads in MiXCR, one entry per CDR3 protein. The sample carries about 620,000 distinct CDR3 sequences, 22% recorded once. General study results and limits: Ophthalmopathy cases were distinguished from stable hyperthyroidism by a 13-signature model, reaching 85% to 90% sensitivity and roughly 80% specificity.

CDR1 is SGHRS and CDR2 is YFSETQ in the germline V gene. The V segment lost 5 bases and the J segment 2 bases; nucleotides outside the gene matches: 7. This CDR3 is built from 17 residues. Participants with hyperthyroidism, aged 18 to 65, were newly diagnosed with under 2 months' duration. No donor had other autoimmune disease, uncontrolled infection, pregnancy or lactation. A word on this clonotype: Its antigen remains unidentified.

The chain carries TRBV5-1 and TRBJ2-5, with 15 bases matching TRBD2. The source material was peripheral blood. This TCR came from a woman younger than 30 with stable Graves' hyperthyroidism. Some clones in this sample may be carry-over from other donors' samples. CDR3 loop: CASSAGTSGRHQETQYF. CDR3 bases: TGCGCCAGCAGTGCCGGGACTAGCGGGAGGCATCAAGAGACCCAGTACTTC. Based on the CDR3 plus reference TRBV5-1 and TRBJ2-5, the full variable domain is KAGVTQTPRYLIKTRGQQVTLSCSPISGHRSVSWYQQTPGQGLQFLFEYFSETQRNKGNFPGRFSGRQFSNSRSEMNVSTLELGDSALYLCASSAGTSGRHQETQYFGPGTRLLVL.